Listed below are T cell receptor beta chains from one sample, sequenced in a study of brain T cells in children with intractable seizures. The data were produced by immunoSEQ multiplex PCR, yet TCRdb's version contains in-frame clones alone and is incomplete. Of under 150,000 clones listed, roughly 92% were seen once; the top ten hold around 4%. The material was peripheral blood, obtained at surgery. All receptors come from a boy under two years old with hemimegalencephaly and intractable seizures. Both conserved end residues are part of each CDR3. A D gene is named only where the DNA matches it firmly. Expanded clones are given a class, and other clones once, few, many or no size at all.

clone size,J gene,D gene,V gene,CDR3 DNA,CDR3 protein
NA,TRBJ1-3,NA,TRBV6-5,TGTGCCAGCAGCCCCGCGCGGGACACCATATATTTT,CASSPARDTIYF
NA,TRBJ2-3,NA,TRBV19,TGTGCCAGTAGTTCCTTAGGCACAGATACGCAGTATTTT,CASSSLGTDTQYF
NA,TRBJ1-1,NA,TRBV6-1,TGTGCCAGCAGTGATTTTGGCAGGGCGGGGACTGAAGCTTTCTTT,CASSDFGRAGTEAFF
NA,TRBJ2-1,TRBD2,TRBV2,TGTGCCAGCAGAGCGGGGACTAGCGGGGGGTACAATGAGCAGTTCTTC,CASRAGTSGGYNEQFF
once,TRBJ2-5,TRBD2,TRBV7-2,TGTGCCAGCAGCTCGACTAGCGGGAGGGCCCTGTCGCAAGAGACCCAGTACTTC,CASSSTSGRALSQETQYF
NA,TRBJ2-1,TRBD2,TRBV2,TGTGCCAGCAGCCGTAGCGGGGCCTCCTACAATGAGCAGTTCTTC,CASSRSGASYNEQFF
NA,TRBJ1-1,NA,TRBV28,TGTGCCAGCAGTGGCCTCTCGGAGGGGAACACTGAAGCTTTCTTT,CASSGLSEGNTEAFF
NA,TRBJ2-2,NA,TRBV6-5,TGTGCCAGCAGCCGGGAGACTACGAACACCGGGGAGCTGTTTTTT,CASSRETTNTGELFF
once,TRBJ1-1,NA,TRBV30,TGTGCCTGGAGTGTACCTGGTAGGGTATGGGGCACTGAAGCTTTCTTT,CAWSVPGRVWGTEAFF
once,TRBJ2-1,TRBD2,TRBV9,TGTGCCAGCAGCGTAGAGGGAGTGGGGCGGGGGTACAATGAGCAGTTCTTC,CASSVEGVGRGYNEQFF
NA,TRBJ1-5,NA,TRBV20-1,TGCAGTGCTAGTCGAGGTACAGGCAATCAGCCCCAGCATTTT,CSASRGTGNQPQHF
NA,TRBJ2-1,TRBD2,TRBV5-1,TGCGCCAGCAGCTTGGGGGGACTAGCGGGAGGCAATGAGCAGTTCTTC,CASSLGGLAGGNEQFF
NA,TRBJ2-1,NA,TRBV9,TGTGCCAGCAGCGTAGGGGGATCCTACAATGAGCAGTTCTTC,CASSVGGSYNEQFF
NA,TRBJ1-4,NA,TRBV12-5,TGTGCTAGTGGTTTGGTCGGTGTCTGGGAACTGTTTTTT,CASGLVGVWELFF
NA,TRBJ2-5,TRBD1,TRBV28,TGTGCCAGCAGTGCTCAGGGGGCATGGTTGGGCGCGGAGACCCAGTACTTC,CASSAQGAWLGAETQYF
NA,TRBJ2-5,NA,TRBV7-9,TGTGCCAGCAGCTCCCCTGGGACACGCCAAGAGACCCAGTACTTC,CASSSPGTRQETQYF
once,TRBJ2-7,NA,TRBV5-5,TGTGCCAGCAGCTTTGTCGACGAGCAGTACTTC,CASSFVDEQYF
NA,TRBJ1-2,NA,TRBV4-1,TGCGCCAGCAGCCTAAGTGGGCCGACAGGCTCCACGGGCTACACCTTC,CASSLSGPTGSTGYTF
NA,TRBJ2-2,NA,TRBV9,TGTGCCAGCAGCGTATCAGCCGGGGAGCTGTTTTTT,CASSVSAGELFF
NA,TRBJ2-6,NA,TRBV6-5,TGTGCCAGCGACCCCAGACGATCTGGGGCCAACGTCCTGACTTTC,CASDPRRSGANVLTF
NA,TRBJ2-5,TRBD2,TRBV28,TGTGCCAGCAGTTCCTTACCTTCCCATGGGGGGGAGTGGGAAGAGACCCAGTACTTC,CASSSLPSHGGEWEETQYF
NA,TRBJ1-1,NA,TRBV28,TGTGCCAGCAGTTTTCGACCCATCACTGAAGCTTTCTTT,CASSFRPITEAFF
few,TRBJ1-3,NA,TRBV19,TGTGCCAGTAGTATAACCAGTACTGGAAACACCATATATTTT,CASSITSTGNTIYF
NA,TRBJ1-1,NA,TRBV28,TGTGCCAGCAGTTCGCCGGGGACAAACACTGAAGCTTTCTTT,CASSSPGTNTEAFF
once,TRBJ2-3,TRBD2,TRBV6-2/TRBV6-3,TGTGCCAGCAGTTACTGGGTACCGGGACTAGCAGCCAGCACAGATACGCAGTATTTT,CASSYWVPGLAASTDTQYF
once,TRBJ1-3,NA,TRBV5-1,TGCGCCAGCAGCGGGGACGGTGGAAACACCATATATTTT,CASSGDGGNTIYF
NA,TRBJ2-3,NA,TRBV18,TGTGCCAGCTCACCAGGGGGCGAACGCACAGATACGCAGTATTTT,CASSPGGERTDTQYF
NA,TRBJ1-2,NA,TRBV7-8,TGTGCCAGCAGCTCCACCCCCGGACAGACTCTCCTAGGTGGCTACACCTTC,CASSSTPGQTLLGGYTF
NA,TRBJ1-5,TRBD1,TRBV27,TGTGCCAGCAGTCGAAACAGGGGGCATCAGCCCCAGCATTTT,CASSRNRGHQPQHF
once,TRBJ2-2,TRBD2,TRBV5-1,TGCGCCAGCAGCCCCTGGACTAGCGCGGTGGGGAACACCGGGGAGCTGTTTTTT,CASSPWTSAVGNTGELFF
NA,TRBJ2-1,NA,TRBV4-3,TGCGCCAGCAGCCAAGATTGGGCGGCCCACAATGAGCAGTTCTTC,CASSQDWAAHNEQFF
NA,TRBJ1-1,TRBD1,TRBV28,TGTGCCAGCAGCCGGACAGGGGGCGGAATGAACACTGAAGCTTTCTTT,CASSRTGGGMNTEAFF
NA,TRBJ2-5,NA,TRBV24-1,TGTGCCACCAGGGAGGAGCAGCGCAGGTTCCAAGAGACCCAGTACTTC,CATREEQRRFQETQYF
NA,TRBJ1-2,NA,TRBV7-9,TGTGCCAGCAGCTTAAAGGACTGGAACTATGGCTACACCTTC,CASSLKDWNYGYTF
NA,TRBJ2-7,NA,TRBV5-5,TGTGCCAGCAGCTTGGGCCCAATAGTTGGCGAGCAGTACTTC,CASSLGPIVGEQYF
once,TRBJ2-2,NA,TRBV18,TGTGCCAGCTCACTCACGAACACCGGGGAGCTGTTTTTT,CASSLTNTGELFF
NA,TRBJ2-1,NA,TRBV3-1/TRBV3-2,TGTGCCAGCAGCCAAGCGTCGGGAGCGGGCAATGAGCAGTTCTTC,CASSQASGAGNEQFF